These T cell receptor beta chains were read from a single sample in a study of blood T cell repertoires in COVID-19. TCRdb's copy holds only in-frame clones and misses some; the assay was immunoSEQ multiplex PCR. The sample lists approximately 130,000 clones; around 86% were seen once. The sample was peripheral blood. The receptor set was obtained from a middle-aged man with active COVID-19. Each CDR3 is given with its conserved first and last residue. The order of the fields is clone size, V gene, J gene, D gene, CDR3 DNA, CDR3 protein. D genes are given only for firm matches. Clone size is given for some rows only: seen once, a few or many times, or a class if the clone is expanded.

clone_size: NA; v_call: TRBV9; j_call: TRBJ1-6; d_call: NA; cdr3_nt: TGTGCCAGCAGCCCCGAGGTTAATTCACCCCTCCACTTT; cdr3_aa: CASSPEVNSPLHF
clone_size: NA; v_call: TRBV11-2; j_call: TRBJ1-3; d_call: NA; cdr3_nt: TGTGCCAGCAGCTTAGACCCCGGGGGAAGTGGAAACACCATATATTTT; cdr3_aa: CASSLDPGGSGNTIYF
clone_size: NA; v_call: TRBV6-5; j_call: TRBJ2-7; d_call: TRBD1; cdr3_nt: TGTGCCAGCAGGTACCGGGACAGCTCCTACGAGCAGTACTTC; cdr3_aa: CASRYRDSSYEQYF
clone_size: NA; v_call: TRBV20-1; j_call: TRBJ2-3; d_call: NA; cdr3_nt: TGCAGTGCTAGTCCCCCCGCCGGGGGATACACAGATACGCAGTATTTT; cdr3_aa: CSASPPAGGYTDTQYF
clone_size: NA; v_call: TRBV6-5; j_call: TRBJ1-2; d_call: NA; cdr3_nt: TGTGCCAGCCAGATCGGACGGGGGGGGAACTATGGCTACACCTTC; cdr3_aa: CASQIGRGGNYGYTF
clone_size: NA; v_call: TRBV2; j_call: TRBJ2-1; d_call: TRBD1; cdr3_nt: TGTGCCAGCAGCGGGCCGGCGGGACAGGGTCGGGATGAGCAGTTCTTC; cdr3_aa: CASSGPAGQGRDEQFF
clone_size: NA; v_call: TRBV6-6; j_call: TRBJ2-7; d_call: TRBD2; cdr3_nt: TGTGCCAGTTTACTAGCGGGGGGTATTGAGCAGTACTTC; cdr3_aa: CASLLAGGIEQYF
clone_size: NA; v_call: TRBV10-3; j_call: TRBJ2-1; d_call: TRBD2; cdr3_nt: TGTGCCATCGGGAGGGACCCTAACAATGAGCAGTTCTTC; cdr3_aa: CAIGRDPNNEQFF
clone_size: NA; v_call: TRBV19; j_call: TRBJ2-3; d_call: TRBD2; cdr3_nt: TGTGCCAGTAGTGAGTGGCTAGCGGGGGGGCTGGGCACAGATACGCAGTATTTT; cdr3_aa: CASSEWLAGGLGTDTQYF
clone_size: NA; v_call: TRBV27; j_call: TRBJ2-1; d_call: TRBD1; cdr3_nt: TGTGCCAGCAGTCCGACAGGGAAGCCTTACAATGAGCAGTTCTTC; cdr3_aa: CASSPTGKPYNEQFF
clone_size: NA; v_call: TRBV5-1; j_call: TRBJ2-2; d_call: TRBD1; cdr3_nt: TGCGCCAGCAGTCCTGCCGGGACAGCGACCACCGGGGAGCTGTTTTTT; cdr3_aa: CASSPAGTATTGELFF
clone_size: once; v_call: TRBV7-7; j_call: TRBJ2-3; d_call: NA; cdr3_nt: TGTGCTAGCAGCGCGGTTACAGCGGGCACGCAGTATTTT; cdr3_aa: CASSAVTAGTQYF
clone_size: NA; v_call: TRBV19; j_call: TRBJ2-2; d_call: TRBD1; cdr3_nt: TGTGCCAGTAGGCCGCTGGCGGGGACAGGGGGCGCGGGGGCCGGGGAGCTGTTTTTT; cdr3_aa: CASRPLAGTGGAGAGELFF
clone_size: NA; v_call: TRBV29-1; j_call: TRBJ1-1; d_call: TRBD1; cdr3_nt: TGCAGCGTTAAAGCCAGGGGGCCTCGCACTGAAGCTTTCTTT; cdr3_aa: CSVKARGPRTEAFF
clone_size: NA; v_call: TRBV30; j_call: TRBJ1-5; d_call: NA; cdr3_nt: TGTGCCTGTGGGGACTTCAATTGGAGCAATCAGCCCCAGCATTTT; cdr3_aa: CACGDFNWSNQPQHF
clone_size: NA; v_call: TRBV3-1/TRBV3-2; j_call: TRBJ2-7; d_call: TRBD1; cdr3_nt: TGTGCCAGCAGCCGGACAGGGGGCTACGAGCAGTACTTC; cdr3_aa: CASSRTGGYEQYF
clone_size: NA; v_call: TRBV2; j_call: TRBJ2-5; d_call: TRBD2; cdr3_nt: TGTGCCAGCAGTTATCAACTAGCGGGGGGGCTTGAGACCCAGTACTTC; cdr3_aa: CASSYQLAGGLETQYF
clone_size: NA; v_call: TRBV2; j_call: TRBJ1-6; d_call: TRBD1; cdr3_nt: TGTGCCAGCAGTCTAGGGGGCAGTCAAAATAATTCACCCCTCCACTTT; cdr3_aa: CASSLGGSQNNSPLHF
clone_size: NA; v_call: TRBV19; j_call: TRBJ1-2; d_call: NA; cdr3_nt: TGTGCCACCGAGGCTTGGGGGCAAGCAAGGGGCTACACCTTC; cdr3_aa: CATEAWGQARGYTF
clone_size: NA; v_call: TRBV5-1; j_call: TRBJ2-3; d_call: TRBD1; cdr3_nt: TGCGCCAGCAGCCCGGGACAGGGGTCCCCAGATACGCAGTATTTT; cdr3_aa: CASSPGQGSPDTQYF
clone_size: NA; v_call: TRBV5-3; j_call: TRBJ1-5; d_call: TRBD1; cdr3_nt: TGTGCCAGAAGCTGGGCAGGGACAGGGGAGTCCGGGCAGCCCCAGCATTTT; cdr3_aa: CARSWAGTGESGQPQHF
clone_size: NA; v_call: TRBV25-1; j_call: TRBJ2-1; d_call: NA; cdr3_nt: TGTGCCAGCAGTCTCTCCGGGGGGCCCTACAATGAGCAGTTCTTC; cdr3_aa: CASSLSGGPYNEQFF
clone_size: NA; v_call: TRBV9; j_call: TRBJ2-5; d_call: NA; cdr3_nt: TGTGCCAGCAGCGCCACAGGGGAGACCCAGTACTTC; cdr3_aa: CASSATGETQYF
clone_size: NA; v_call: TRBV7-8; j_call: TRBJ1-3; d_call: NA; cdr3_nt: TGTGCCAGCAGCTTAGGGGCTATGGGAAACACCATATATTTT; cdr3_aa: CASSLGAMGNTIYF
clone_size: few; v_call: TRBV5-1; j_call: TRBJ2-1; d_call: NA; cdr3_nt: TGCGCCAGCAGCAAGCTAGCTAGTAAGGATGAGCAGTTCTTC; cdr3_aa: CASSKLASKDEQFF
clone_size: NA; v_call: TRBV9; j_call: TRBJ1-1; d_call: NA; cdr3_nt: TGTGCCAGCAGCGTAGACAGGACACCGAACACTGAAGCTTTCTTT; cdr3_aa: CASSVDRTPNTEAFF
clone_size: once; v_call: TRBV12-3/TRBV12-4; j_call: TRBJ2-2; d_call: NA; cdr3_nt: TGTGCCAGCAGTTTGTTGAGTGCCGGGGAGCTGTTTTTT; cdr3_aa: CASSLLSAGELFF
clone_size: once; v_call: TRBV29-1; j_call: TRBJ2-7; d_call: TRBD1; cdr3_nt: TGCAGCGTTGTGTCGGGACAGTTGGGCTACGAGCAGTACTTC; cdr3_aa: CSVVSGQLGYEQYF
clone_size: NA; v_call: TRBV3-1/TRBV3-2; j_call: TRBJ2-6; d_call: TRBD2; cdr3_nt: TGTGCCAGCAGCCAACCCGGGAGGTCTGGGGCCAACGTCCTGACTTTC; cdr3_aa: CASSQPGRSGANVLTF
clone_size: NA; v_call: TRBV6-5; j_call: TRBJ2-7; d_call: TRBD2; cdr3_nt: TGTGCCAGCTCGAGCGGGGGTTCCTACGAGCAGTACTTC; cdr3_aa: CASSSGGSYEQYF
clone_size: NA; v_call: TRBV9; j_call: TRBJ1-2; d_call: TRBD1; cdr3_nt: TGTGCCAGCAGCGTTGACAGGGGGCGGGTGGGTGGCTACACCTTC; cdr3_aa: CASSVDRGRVGGYTF
clone_size: once; v_call: TRBV9; j_call: TRBJ2-7; d_call: TRBD2; cdr3_nt: TGTGCCAGCAGCGTAGGCGGGGGGCTATCCTACGAGCAGTACTTC; cdr3_aa: CASSVGGGLSYEQYF
clone_size: once; v_call: TRBV15; j_call: TRBJ1-6; d_call: NA; cdr3_nt: TGTGCCACCAAAACAGGGTACGAGAGCTCCTATAATTCACCCCTCCACTTT; cdr3_aa: CATKTGYESSYNSPLHF
clone_size: once; v_call: TRBV2; j_call: TRBJ2-5; d_call: TRBD2; cdr3_nt: TGTGCCAGCAGTGAAGGAGCCCAGCGGGGGGCCGGGACCCAGTACTTC; cdr3_aa: CASSEGAQRGAGTQYF